Each of the 10 T cell receptor beta chains below was sequenced from the same sample in a study of blood T cell repertoires in COVID-19. Here immunoSEQ multiplex PCR was the method, and the copy in TCRdb shows in-frame clones only, minus some. The repertoire holds about 180,000 clones, 70% to 90% seen once, with 9.5% to 12% in the top ten. The sequencing input was peripheral blood. Receptor source: a human donor with active or convalescent COVID-19. The donor label of this sample is uncertain.

The J gene is TRBJ2-5, the V gene TRBV19; the D gene is possibly TRBD2 (7 bases). The CDR3 spans 15 residues. The V gene's germline CDR1 is LNHDA and CDR2 SQIVND (reference sequence). Trimming took off 5 bases at V and 2 bases at J, with 15 bases between the two ends. CDR3 residues: CASSVEGGFQETQYF. Here the CDR3 DNA reads TGTGCCAGTAGTGTTGAGGGGGGGTTTCAAGAGACCCAGTACTTC.

The rearrangement uses TRBV5-1 and TRBJ2-3, with a possible D match to TRBD2 (6 bases). Trimming took off 6 bases at V and 0 bases at J, with 8 bases between the two ends. The CDR3 is 13 amino acids. Germline V gene sequence: CDR1 SGHRS, CDR2 YFSETQ. For the CDR3, the DNA is TGCGCCAGCACCGGGACTAGCACAGATACGCAGTATTTT. This codes for CASTGTSTDTQYF.

The V call is TRBV10-3, the J call TRBJ2-1, with D possibly TRBD2 on 5 matching bases. Germline V gives CDR1 ENHRY, CDR2 SYGVKD. V was clipped by 4 bases and J by 6 bases, with 7 bases between them. The CDR3 covers 12 residues. In DNA, the CDR3 is TGTGCCATCAGTGCGGGAAGCAATGAGCAGTTCTTC. Translating gives CAISAGSNEQFF.

The chain has TRBV6-5 and TRBJ1-2; D gene uncertain. The germline V and J ends were trimmed by 7 bases and 8 bases, with 14 bases remaining between them. The CDR3 extends over 12 amino acids. Germline-derived CDR1 and CDR2 are MNHEY and SVGAGI. The CDR3 nucleotides are TGTGCCAGCAATCGGGAACCCGCGGGCTACACCTTC. Its translation: CASNREPAGYTF.

The chain has TRBV4-1 and TRBJ1-5; D may be TRBD1 (6 bases). V gave up 3 bases and J gave up 0 bases, with 9 bases separating them. Germline assignment: CDR1 MGHRA and CDR2 YSYEKL. This CDR3 is 15 amino acids long. In DNA form, the CDR3 reads TGCGCCAGCAGCCACTACAGGGATAGCAATCAGCCCCAGCATTTT. Its protein is CASSHYRDSNQPQHF.

V gene TRBV18 combines with J gene TRBJ1-1, with D hard to call. Trimming stripped 3 bases from V and 4 bases from J, with 9 bases between. Looked up from germline, CDR1 is KGHSH and CDR2 is LQKENI. The CDR3 spans 13 residues. CDR3 sequence (DNA): TGTGCCAGCTCACCGGGCAGGTCCACTGAAGCTTTCTTT. Translating gives CASSPGRSTEAFF.

V gene TRBV19 combines with J gene TRBJ2-3; 9 nucleotides agree with TRBD2. J lost 7 bases, V lost 5 bases, and 13 bases had no gene match. Germline loops: CDR1 LNHDA, CDR2 SQIVND (reference sequence). The CDR3 runs 16 residues. The CDR3 protein is CASSSDAAGGKNTQYF. In DNA, the CDR3 is TGTGCCAGTAGTTCCGACGCAGCGGGAGGAAAAAATACGCAGTATTTT.

This clone occurred a few times. The chain links TRBV4-1 to TRBJ2-1, with 10 bases that match TRBD1. With 4 bases clipped from V and 7 bases from J, the junction kept 7 bases outside the gene matches. The CDR3 runs to 15 residues. Germline V gene sequence: CDR1 MGHRA, CDR2 YSYEKL. The CDR3 sequence is CASSLRQGARNEQFF. For the CDR3, the DNA is TGCGCCAGCAGCCTTAGACAGGGGGCTAGGAATGAGCAGTTCTTC.

V and J are TRBV30 and TRBJ2-7, with a possible D match to TRBD2 (5 bases). Deletions cut 6 bases from V and 2 bases from J, with 17 bases between. The CDR3 is 14 residues long. Germline V gene lookup returns CDR1 GTSNPN and CDR2 SVGIG (reference sequence). The CDR3 nucleotides read TGTGCCTGTCGGAGGAGACTTGGCACCTACGAGCAGTACTTC. This encodes CACRRRLGTYEQYF.

The genes are TRBV27 and TRBJ2-7; the match to TRBD2 covers 7 bases. The CDR3 length is 16 residues. V was pared by 3 bases and J by 4 bases, with 12 bases of the junction left unmatched. CDR1 and CDR2 from the germline V gene are MNHEY and SMNVEV (reference sequence). CDR3 amino acids: CASSFGAGVPLYEQYF. CDR3 in DNA: TGTGCCAGCAGTTTCGGGGCGGGAGTTCCCCTTTACGAGCAGTACTTC.